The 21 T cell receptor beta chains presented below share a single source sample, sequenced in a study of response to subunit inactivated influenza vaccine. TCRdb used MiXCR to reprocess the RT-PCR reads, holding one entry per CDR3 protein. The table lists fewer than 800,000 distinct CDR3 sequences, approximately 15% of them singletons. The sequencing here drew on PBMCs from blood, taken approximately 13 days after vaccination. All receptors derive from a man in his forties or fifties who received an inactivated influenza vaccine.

CDR3 protein: CSARVSYKETQYF. The CDR3 nucleotides are TGCAGTGCTAGAGTCTCCTATAAAGAGACCCAGTACTTC. The chain employs TRBV20-1 and TRBJ2-5; D gene uncertain. The CDR3 sequence is 13 residues long. Germline CDR1 is DFQATT and CDR2 is SNEGSKA (reference sequence). With 1 base removed from V and 3 bases from J, the gap between germline ends came to 9 bases.

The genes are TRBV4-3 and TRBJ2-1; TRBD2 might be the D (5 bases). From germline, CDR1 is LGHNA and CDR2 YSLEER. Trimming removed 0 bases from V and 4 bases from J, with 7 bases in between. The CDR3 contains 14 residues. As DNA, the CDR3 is TGCGCCAGCAGCCAAGACGGGATTTACAATGAGCAGTTCTTC. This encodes CASSQDGIYNEQFF.

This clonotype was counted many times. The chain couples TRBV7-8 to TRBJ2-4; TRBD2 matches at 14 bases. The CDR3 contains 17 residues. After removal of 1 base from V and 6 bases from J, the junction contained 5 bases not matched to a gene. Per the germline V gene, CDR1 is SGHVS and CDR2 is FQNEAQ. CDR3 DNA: TGTGCCAGCAGCTTAGGGGGGACTAGCGGGGGCCTAAACATTCAGTACTTC. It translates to CASSLGGTSGGLNIQYF.

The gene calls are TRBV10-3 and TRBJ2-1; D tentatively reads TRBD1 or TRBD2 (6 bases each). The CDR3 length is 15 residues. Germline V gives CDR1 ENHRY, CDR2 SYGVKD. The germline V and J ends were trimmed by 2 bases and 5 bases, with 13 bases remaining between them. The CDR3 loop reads CAISEGGTINNEQFF. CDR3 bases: TGTGCCATCAGTGAGGGCGGGACAATAAACAATGAGCAGTTCTTC.

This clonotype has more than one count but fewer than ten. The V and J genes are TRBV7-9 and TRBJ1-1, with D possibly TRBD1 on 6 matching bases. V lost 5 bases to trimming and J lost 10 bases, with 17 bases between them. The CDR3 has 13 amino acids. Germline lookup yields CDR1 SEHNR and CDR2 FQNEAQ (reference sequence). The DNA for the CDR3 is TGTGCCAGCAGCCAGGGAGGTGGGGGCGCAGCTTTCTTT. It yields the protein CASSQGGGGAAFF.

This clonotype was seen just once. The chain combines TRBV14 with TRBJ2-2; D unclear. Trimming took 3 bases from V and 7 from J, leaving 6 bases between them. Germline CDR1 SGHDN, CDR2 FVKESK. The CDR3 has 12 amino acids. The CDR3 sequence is CASSHLGGELFF. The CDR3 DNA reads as TGTGCCAGCAGCCACCTCGGCGGGGAGCTGTTTTTT.

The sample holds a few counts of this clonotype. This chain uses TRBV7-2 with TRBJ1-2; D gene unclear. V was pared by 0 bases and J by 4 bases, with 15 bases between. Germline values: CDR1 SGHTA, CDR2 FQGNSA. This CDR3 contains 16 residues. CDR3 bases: TGTGCCAGCAGCTTAGCGGGGTCGACACCCGTCTATGGCTACACCTTC. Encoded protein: CASSLAGSTPVYGYTF.

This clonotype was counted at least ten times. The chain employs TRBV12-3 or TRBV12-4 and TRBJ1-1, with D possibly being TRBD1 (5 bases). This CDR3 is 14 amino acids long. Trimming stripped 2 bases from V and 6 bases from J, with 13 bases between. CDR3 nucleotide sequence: TGTGCCAGCAGTTTACAAGGGGCGGCCGCTGAAGCTTTCTTT. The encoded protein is CASSLQGAAAEAFF.

The CDR3 DNA is TGTGCCAGCATCCTGGGACCGTCGAACACTGAAGCTTTCTTT. Translated, it gives CASILGPSNTEAFF. The V call is TRBV7-2, the J call TRBJ1-1; D is perhaps TRBD1 (5 bases). Trimming took off 7 bases at V and 1 base at J, with 13 bases between the two ends. Germline V gene data show CDR1 as SGHTA and CDR2 as FQGNSA. The CDR3 loop spans 14 amino acids.

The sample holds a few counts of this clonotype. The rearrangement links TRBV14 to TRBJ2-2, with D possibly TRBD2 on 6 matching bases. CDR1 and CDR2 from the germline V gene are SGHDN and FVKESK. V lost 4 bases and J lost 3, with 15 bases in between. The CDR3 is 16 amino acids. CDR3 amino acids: CASSLHAGSDTGELFF. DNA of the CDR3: TGTGCCAGCAGCCTACATGCGGGGTCTGACACCGGGGAGCTGTTTTTT.

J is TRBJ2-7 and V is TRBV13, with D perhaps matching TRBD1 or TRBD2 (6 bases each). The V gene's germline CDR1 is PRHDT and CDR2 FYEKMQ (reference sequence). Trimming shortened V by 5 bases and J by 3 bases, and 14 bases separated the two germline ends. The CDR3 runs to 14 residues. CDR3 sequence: CASSTARGHYEQYF. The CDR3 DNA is TGTGCCAGCAGCACAGCCCGGGGGCACTACGAGCAGTACTTC.

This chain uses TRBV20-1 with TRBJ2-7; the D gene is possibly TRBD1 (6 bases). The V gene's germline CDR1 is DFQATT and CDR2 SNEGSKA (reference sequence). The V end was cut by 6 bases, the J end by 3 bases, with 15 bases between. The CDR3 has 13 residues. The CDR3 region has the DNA TGCAGTGCCCCCCAGGGGTCCTACTACGAGCAGTACTTC. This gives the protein CSAPQGSYYEQYF.

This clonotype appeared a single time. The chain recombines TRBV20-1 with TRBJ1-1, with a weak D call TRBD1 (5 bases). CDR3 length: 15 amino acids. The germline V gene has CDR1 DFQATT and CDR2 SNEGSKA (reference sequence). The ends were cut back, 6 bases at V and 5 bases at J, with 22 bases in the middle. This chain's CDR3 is CSAPRRAGRRTEAFF. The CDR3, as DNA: TGCAGTGCCCCACGGAGGGCAGGGCGGCGGACTGAAGCTTTCTTT.

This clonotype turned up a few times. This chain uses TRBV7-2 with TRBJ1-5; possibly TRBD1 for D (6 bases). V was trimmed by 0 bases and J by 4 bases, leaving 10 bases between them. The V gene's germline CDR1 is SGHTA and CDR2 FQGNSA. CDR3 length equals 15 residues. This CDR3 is CASSLAGGPNQPQHF. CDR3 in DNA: TGTGCCAGCAGCTTAGCAGGGGGACCAAATCAGCCCCAGCATTTT. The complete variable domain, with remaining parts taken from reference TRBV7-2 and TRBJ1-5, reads GAGVSQSPSNKVTEKGKDVELRCDPISGHTALYWYRQSLGQGLEFLIYFQGNSAPDKSGLPSDRFSAERTGGSVSTLTIQRTQQEDSAVYLCASSLAGGPNQPQHFGDGTRLSIL.

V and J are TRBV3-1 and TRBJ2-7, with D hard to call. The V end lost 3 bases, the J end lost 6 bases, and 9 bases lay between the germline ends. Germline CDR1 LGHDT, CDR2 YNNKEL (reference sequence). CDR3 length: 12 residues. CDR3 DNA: TGTGCCAGCAGCCAGTACAGCTTCGAGCAGTACTTC. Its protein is CASSQYSFEQYF.

CDR3 loop: CASSSGLAALYEQFF. DNA for the CDR3: TGTGCCAGCAGCTCGGGACTAGCGGCCCTGTATGAGCAGTTCTTC. V usage is TRBV11-2 and J usage is TRBJ2-1, with 11 bases aligning to TRBD2. CDR1 SGHAT and CDR2 FQNNGV come from the germline V gene. This CDR3 spans 15 amino acids. V was clipped by 4 bases and J by 8 bases; unmatched bases: 7.

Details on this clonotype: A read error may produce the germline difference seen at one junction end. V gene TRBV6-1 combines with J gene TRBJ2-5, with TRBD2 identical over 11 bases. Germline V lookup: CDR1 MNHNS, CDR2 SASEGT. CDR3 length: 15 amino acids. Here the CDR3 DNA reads TGTGCCAGCACCTTAGCGGGAGGGATTCAAGAGGCCCAGTACTTC. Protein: CASTLAGGIQEAQYF.

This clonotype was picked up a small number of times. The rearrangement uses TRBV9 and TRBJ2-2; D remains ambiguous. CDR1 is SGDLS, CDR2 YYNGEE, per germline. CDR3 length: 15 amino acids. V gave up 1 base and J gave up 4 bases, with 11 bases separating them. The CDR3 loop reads CASSVNNRPTGELFF. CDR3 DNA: TGTGCCAGCAGCGTAAACAACAGACCCACCGGGGAGCTGTTTTTT.

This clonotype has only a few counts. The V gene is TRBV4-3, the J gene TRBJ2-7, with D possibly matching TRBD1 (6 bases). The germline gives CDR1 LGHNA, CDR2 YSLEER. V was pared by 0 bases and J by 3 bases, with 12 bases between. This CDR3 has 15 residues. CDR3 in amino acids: CASSQDVDSNYEQYF. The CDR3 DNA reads TGCGCCAGCAGCCAAGATGTGGACAGCAACTACGAGCAGTACTTC.

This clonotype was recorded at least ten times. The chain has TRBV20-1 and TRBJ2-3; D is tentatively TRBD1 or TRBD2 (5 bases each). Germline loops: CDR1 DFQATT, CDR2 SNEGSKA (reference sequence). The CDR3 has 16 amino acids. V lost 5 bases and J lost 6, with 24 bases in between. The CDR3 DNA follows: TGCAGTGCTTCTGGGACCCTCTCCAACATTCCGGATACGCAGTATTTT. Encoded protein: CSASGTLSNIPDTQYF.

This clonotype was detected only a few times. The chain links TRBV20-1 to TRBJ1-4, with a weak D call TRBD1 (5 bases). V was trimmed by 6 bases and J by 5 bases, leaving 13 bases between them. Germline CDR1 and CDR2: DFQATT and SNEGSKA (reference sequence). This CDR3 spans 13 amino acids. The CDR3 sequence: CSAEKTENEKLFF. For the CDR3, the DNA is TGCAGTGCGGAGAAGACAGAGAATGAAAAACTGTTTTTT.